Listed below are T cell receptor beta chains from one sample, sequenced in a study of metastatic and nonmetastatic thyroid tumors. TCRdb re-processed the PCR reads through MiXCR. The table includes around 15,000 clones, around 13% detected once. Sequenced material: blood. These receptor sequences come from a female donor with papillary thyroid cancer or a benign thyroid nodule (not recorded which). Some clones in this sample may be carry-over from other donors' samples. CDR3s include the opening cysteine and the closing phenylalanine or tryptophan. Fields, in order: J gene, clone size, V gene, CDR3 length, CDR3 protein. Only some rows state a clone size, as once, few, many or a class for expanded clones.

>TRBJ2-7|many|TRBV5-1|14
CASQREASLYEQYF
>TRBJ2-1|NA|TRBV5-1|15
CASSLDLSGVSEQFF
>TRBJ2-7|NA|TRBV28|14
CASRGTSRFYEQYF
>TRBJ2-1|many|TRBV7-3|15
CASSSGTSGTGEQFF
>TRBJ1-2|few|TRBV28|18
CASSPYRGTKPLNYGYTF
>TRBJ1-4|many|TRBV9|15
CASSVVGATNEKLFF
>TRBJ1-1|many|TRBV4-1|16
CASSQSRQGLPEPTFF
>TRBJ2-3|many|TRBV2|16
CASSEARLAGPDTQYF
>TRBJ1-1|many|TRBV20-1|12
CSASAGDTEAFF
>TRBJ2-3|many|TRBV18|16
CASSPTSGSGRDTQYF
>TRBJ1-5|few|TRBV28|16
CASSPPRTVGDQPQHF
>TRBJ1-2|few|TRBV6-5|13
CASSNRDSYGYTF
>TRBJ1-6|few|TRBV6-6|15
CASSYNQGWESPLHF
>TRBJ1-4|NA|TRBV27|14
CASLLVQGGEKLFF
>TRBJ1-1|NA|TRBV20-1|18
CSARDNGGRWVANTEAFF
>TRBJ1-5|many|TRBV5-1|14
CASSSGDGNQPQHF
>TRBJ1-3|many|TRBV5-1|16
CASSLGPRTSGNTIYF
>TRBJ2-3|many|TRBV7-3|13
CASSLTPTDTQYF
>TRBJ1-1|many|TRBV6-2/TRBV6-3|14
CASSYVGPVAEAFF
>TRBJ2-1|medium-sized|TRBV6-6|13
CASSYGPGYEQFF
>TRBJ1-2|many|TRBV4-1|18
CASSQVDFQDRATYGYTF
>TRBJ1-2|medium-sized|TRBV27|14
CASSPGGPGYGYTF
>TRBJ2-7|medium-sized|TRBV15|15
CATSSWGQDSYEQYF
>TRBJ1-2|many|TRBV29-1|10
CRVVCYGYTF
>TRBJ1-5|NA|TRBV24-1|14
CATSESQAGTAQHF
>TRBJ2-2|NA|TRBV5-1|14
CASSAPGNAGELFF
>TRBJ2-5|many|TRBV5-1|13
CASSSRLAETQYF
>TRBJ2-2|NA|TRBV18|16
CANSPFDPGPIGELFF
>TRBJ2-5|many|TRBV6-1|15
CASRTGTGGRETQYF
>TRBJ1-2|many|TRBV7-9|13
CASSLVQEEGYTF
>TRBJ2-5|many|TRBV7-2|14
CASERDRGGETQYF
>TRBJ2-5|NA|TRBV6-5|16
CARSYSVEETQETQYF
>TRBJ2-3|once|TRBV5-1|17
CASSLSASGGYTDTQYF
>TRBJ2-1|many|TRBV28|15
CASKPRTSGSNEQFF
>TRBJ2-3|medium-sized|TRBV27|13
CASSGGAADTQYF
>TRBJ1-6|NA|TRBV3-1|12
CASSQDYSPLHF
>TRBJ2-2|many|TRBV2|15
CASIGGGAGTGELFF
>TRBJ1-5|medium-sized|TRBV28|13
CASRDSGGWPQHF
>TRBJ1-6|few|TRBV7-9|15
CANHSGVEGGSPLHF
>TRBJ2-5|many|TRBV30|15
CAWSVPSATQETQYF
>TRBJ2-7|many|TRBV20-1|15
CSAVPWTSGSYEQYF
>TRBJ1-6|many|TRBV3-1|16
CASSQVGTAEASPLHF
>TRBJ2-7|many|TRBV5-5|17
CASSLASGKVGGYEQYF
>TRBJ2-3|medium-sized|TRBV6-1|15
CASKSGRATTDTQYF
>TRBJ2-6|NA|TRBV7-1|20
CASSSRFEPGGTGGANVLTF
>TRBJ2-7|many|TRBV3-1|18
CASSQVTRDSQTRPGQYF
>TRBJ2-5|many|TRBV4-3|18
CASSQDRTVAGGRETQYF
>TRBJ1-5|medium-sized|TRBV6-1|16
CASSLSGRVSNQPQHF
>TRBJ2-1|many|TRBV20-1|14
CSASWGNSYNEQFF
>TRBJ2-1|many|TRBV7-2|15
CASSLGTVYYNEQFF
>TRBJ2-3|many|TRBV6-5|16
CASSYGTSEPQIRIYF
>TRBJ1-3|NA|TRBV5-4|14
CASSPGTAGNTIYF
>TRBJ1-6|many|TRBV3-1|16
CASSQGTQGRDSPLHF